Presented here are 27 T cell receptor beta chains from one specimen sequenced in a study of T cells after yellow fever vaccination. MiXCR, run by TCRdb on the 5' RACE reads, gives a single entry per CDR3 protein. The data hold hundreds of thousands of distinct CDR3 sequences, with around 12% observed a single time. Material: PBMCs, obtained on the day of the yellow fever booster vaccination. These receptors were obtained from a man aged 30 to 39 who received the YFV17D yellow fever vaccine.

The J gene is TRBJ2-1, the V gene TRBV18; no clear D. The germline V and J ends were trimmed by 3 bases and 4 bases, with 7 bases remaining between them. The length of the CDR3 is 13 residues. Germline V lookup: CDR1 KGHSH, CDR2 LQKENI. Here the CDR3 DNA reads TGTGCCAGCTCACCCCCCCTATACAATGAGCAGTTCTTC. Translating it yields CASSPPLYNEQFF.

The chain uses TRBV7-3 and TRBJ2-1, with 11 bases fitting TRBD2. J was trimmed by 8 bases and V by 1 base; bases with no gene match: 7. The CDR3 is 16 residues long. The germline V gene encodes CDR1 SGHTA and CDR2 FQGTGA. The CDR3 loop is CASSLSLAGGRYEQFF. The CDR3 nucleotides read TGTGCCAGCAGCTTAAGTCTAGCGGGAGGAAGGTATGAGCAGTTCTTC.

The chain has TRBV4-3 and TRBJ2-1; 10 bases align to TRBD2. Germline CDR1 and CDR2: LGHNA and YSLEER. The CDR3 is 16 residues long. After removal of 2 bases from V and 6 bases from J, the junction contained 7 bases not matched to a gene. The CDR3 spells CASSQFTGTSANEQFF. The DNA for the CDR3 is TGCGCCAGCAGCCAATTTACCGGGACTAGCGCCAATGAGCAGTTCTTC.

This clonotype was observed at least ten times. J is TRBJ2-1 and V is TRBV29-1; tentatively, D is TRBD2 (6 bases). The ends were cut back, 4 bases at V and 0 bases at J, with 10 bases in the middle. The CDR3 consists of 14 residues. CDR1 and CDR2 from the germline V gene are SQVTM and ANQGSEA. CDR3 in amino acids: CSVGPGGSYNEQFF. The CDR3 nucleotides are TGCAGCGTTGGTCCCGGGGGCTCCTACAATGAGCAGTTCTTC.

The chain couples TRBV18 to TRBJ1-3; the D is unclear. V shed 1 base and J shed 0 bases, with 7 bases lying between them. CDR1 is KGHSH, CDR2 LQKENI, per germline. The CDR3 extends over 15 amino acids. In DNA form, the CDR3 reads TGTGCCAGCTCACCACAAGGCATCTCTGGAAACACCATATATTTT. It encodes CASSPQGISGNTIYF.

This chain joins TRBV7-3 and TRBJ2-7; 15 nucleotides align to TRBD2. Trimming at V came to 3 bases and at J to 0 bases, leaving 3 bases not matched to a gene. The CDR3 is 17 amino acids. Per germline, CDR1 SGHTA and CDR2 FQGTGA. The CDR3 sequence: CASSFGLAGGSSYEQYF. For the CDR3, the DNA is TGTGCCAGCAGCTTTGGACTAGCGGGAGGGAGCTCCTACGAGCAGTACTTC.

DNA of the CDR3: TGTGCCAGCAGCAGGCAGACCACAGATACGCAGTATTTT. Amino acids: CASSRQTTDTQYF. J is TRBJ2-3 and V is TRBV9; no definite D call. V shed 4 bases and J shed 2 bases, with 8 bases lying between them. Germline V gene sequence: CDR1 SGDLS, CDR2 YYNGEE. CDR3 length: 13 residues.

Ten or more counts support this clonotype. CDR3 sequence: CSAPGTGGTAEYYNEQFF. DNA for the CDR3: TGCAGTGCACCCGGGACAGGGGGCACAGCGGAGTACTACAATGAGCAGTTCTTC. The chain carries TRBV20-1 and TRBJ2-1, with 12 bases identical to TRBD1. The germline CDR1 and CDR2 sequences are DFQATT and SNEGSKA (reference sequence). CDR3 length: 18 residues. V shed 6 bases and J 3 bases; nucleotides not matched to a gene: 15.

This clonotype was recorded a few times. This sequence joins TRBV12-3 or TRBV12-4 and TRBJ1-1; D perhaps matches TRBD1 (6 bases). The CDR3 length is 17 residues. V was clipped by 3 bases and J by 10 bases, with 27 bases between them. CDR3: CASSFRRLSQGKEVAFF. In DNA, the CDR3 is TGTGCCAGCAGTTTTCGTCGATTATCACAGGGTAAGGAGGTAGCTTTCTTT.

This clonotype has at least ten counts. The chain recombines TRBV24-1 with TRBJ2-1; 11 bases fit TRBD2. Looked up from germline, CDR1 is KGHDR and CDR2 is SFDVKD. This CDR3 has 17 residues. V was pared by 5 bases and J by 0 bases, with 5 bases of the junction left unmatched. The CDR3 is CATSGTSGSSSYNEQFF. The CDR3 bases are TGTGCCACCAGTGGAACTAGCGGGAGCAGCTCCTACAATGAGCAGTTCTTC.

This clonotype appeared a few times. This sequence joins TRBV5-6 and TRBJ2-5; D is uncertain. With 6 bases removed from V and 4 bases from J, the gap between germline ends came to 13 bases. The germline V gene encodes CDR1 SGHDT and CDR2 YYEEEE. CDR3 size: 13 residues. This chain's CDR3 is CASNLWGGETQYF. As DNA, the CDR3 is TGTGCCAGCAACCTTTGGGGTGGAGAGACCCAGTACTTC.

V and J are TRBV15 and TRBJ2-3; 8 bases line up with TRBD2. Germline V gene lookup returns CDR1 LNHNV and CDR2 YYDKDF (reference sequence). CDR3 size: 12 residues. J was trimmed by 4 bases and V by 8 bases; bases with no gene match: 2. The CDR3: CATSGGADTQYF. The CDR3 DNA reads as TGTGCCACCTCGGGAGGGGCAGATACGCAGTATTTT.

The chain uses TRBV5-1 and TRBJ1-2; maybe TRBD1 (5 bases). Trimming left V 3 bases short and J 8 bases short, with 14 bases between. The CDR3 runs 13 residues. Germline lookup yields CDR1 SGHRS and CDR2 YFSETQ. The CDR3 region is CASSWDGAWGYTF. As DNA, the CDR3 is TGCGCCAGCAGCTGGGACGGGGCTTGGGGCTACACCTTC.

This clonotype was counted a few times. The J gene is TRBJ1-5, the V gene TRBV24-1, with 12 bases identical to TRBD1. CDR1 is KGHDR and CDR2 is SFDVKD in the germline V gene. The CDR3 has 17 residues. Trimming at V came to 5 bases and at J to 7 bases, leaving 11 bases not matched to a gene. The CDR3 region is CATSAEPGTGGEQPQHF. The CDR3 DNA reads TGTGCCACCAGTGCCGAACCCGGGACAGGGGGCGAACAGCCCCAGCATTTT.

This clonotype turned up a few times. The V gene is TRBV7-2, the J gene TRBJ2-7; a possible D gene is TRBD2 (6 bases). V lost 5 bases and J lost 3, with 14 bases in between. The CDR3 covers 14 residues. Germline values: CDR1 SGHTA, CDR2 FQGNSA. As DNA, the CDR3 is TGTGCCAGCAGCCCCTCCTGGGGGGACTACGAGCAGTACTTC. It yields the protein CASSPSWGDYEQYF.

This clonotype was observed a few times. The chain employs TRBV6-2 or TRBV6-3 and TRBJ2-5, with D hard to call. The length of the CDR3 is 16 residues. Germline V CDR1 and CDR2: MNHEY, SVGEGT. V lost 8 bases and J 0 bases, leaving 19 bases between the germline ends. The CDR3 DNA follows: TGTGCCAGCTTAAAGGCCCCGACTGCGAACCAAGAGACCCAGTACTTC. Its translation: CASLKAPTANQETQYF.

This clonotype occurred a few times. CDR3 protein: CASSYPVRTSDNNEQFF. The CDR3 coding sequence is TGTGCCAGCAGCTACCCCGTTCGGACTAGCGACAACAATGAGCAGTTCTTC. The chain carries TRBV7-9 and TRBJ2-1, with 9 bases matching TRBD2. Germline CDR1 SEHNR, CDR2 FQNEAQ (reference sequence). CDR3 size: 17 residues. Trimming at V came to 4 bases and at J to 5 bases, leaving 12 bases not matched to a gene.

This clonotype appeared a few times. The genes are TRBV12-3 or TRBV12-4 and TRBJ2-7, with D possibly being TRBD2 (5 bases). This CDR3 is built from 14 residues. Trimming took off 6 bases at V and 1 base at J, with 13 bases between the two ends. CDR3 loop: CASSRNGGSYEQYF. The CDR3 DNA sequence: TGTGCCAGCAGCCGAAACGGAGGATCCTACGAGCAGTACTTC.

The chain joins TRBV3-1 to TRBJ2-1; 8 bases align to TRBD2. The CDR3 consists of 16 residues. The junction had 5 bases not matched to a gene; V was cut back by 3 bases and J by 1 base. Germline V gene data show CDR1 as LGHDT and CDR2 as YNNKEL (reference sequence). Here the CDR3 reads CASSQGVAGSYNEQFF. The CDR3 coding sequence is TGTGCCAGCAGCCAGGGTGTAGCGGGATCCTACAATGAGCAGTTCTTC.

The chain joins TRBV20-1 to TRBJ1-1, with D possibly matching TRBD1 (5 bases). V lost 5 bases, J lost 5 bases, and 21 bases lay in between. CDR3 size: 15 residues. Germline V gene sequence: CDR1 DFQATT, CDR2 SNEGSKA (reference sequence). The CDR3 coding sequence is TGCAGTGCTGAGGCACAGGCGGCATCGTGGACTGAAGCTTTCTTT. Encoded protein: CSAEAQAASWTEAFF.

This chain connects TRBV7-2 to TRBJ1-5; a weak D match, TRBD1 (5 bases). Trimming cost V 4 bases and J 2 bases, with 9 bases left between them. CDR3 length: 14 amino acids. The germline gives CDR1 SGHTA, CDR2 FQGNSA. As DNA, the CDR3 is TGTGCCAGCAGCTCCTCGACAGGCAATCAGCCCCAGCATTTT. It codes for CASSSSTGNQPQHF. Full variable domain (remainder filled in from reference TRBV7-2 and TRBJ1-5): GAGVSQSPSNKVTEKGKDVELRCDPISGHTALYWYRQSLGQGLEFLIYFQGNSAPDKSGLPSDRFSAERTGGSVSTLTIQRTQQEDSAVYLCASSSSTGNQPQHFGDGTRLSIL.

The rearrangement uses TRBV15 and TRBJ2-2; no definite D call. This CDR3 has 14 amino acids. Germline V lookup: CDR1 LNHNV, CDR2 YYDKDF (reference sequence). V dropped 3 bases and J dropped 0 bases, with 5 bases sitting between them. The DNA for the CDR3 is TGTGCCACCAGCAGCAGACCGAACACCGGGGAGCTGTTTTTT. This codes for CATSSRPNTGELFF.

The V call is TRBV19, the J call TRBJ2-2; weak D call: TRBD2 (5 bases). Trimming took off 6 bases at V and 4 bases at J, with 6 bases between the two ends. This CDR3 has 12 amino acids. The V gene's germline CDR1 is LNHDA and CDR2 SQIVND (reference sequence). The CDR3 DNA is TGTGCCAGTAGGGCGGGCACCGGGGAGCTGTTTTTT. Translation: CASRAGTGELFF.

There are a few counts of this clonotype. The genes are TRBV29-1 and TRBJ1-4; D remains unclear. The V gene's germline CDR1 is SQVTM and CDR2 ANQGSEA. The CDR3 totals 14 residues. V was clipped by 4 bases and J by 0 bases, with 9 bases between them. The CDR3 protein is CSVVGESTNEKLFF. The CDR3 DNA sequence: TGCAGCGTTGTCGGCGAATCAACTAATGAAAAACTGTTTTTT.

The genes are TRBV20-1 and TRBJ2-1, with no clear D. V was pared by 6 bases and J by 15 bases, with 21 bases between. CDR3 size: 12 residues. Germline CDR1 and CDR2: DFQATT and SNEGSKA (reference sequence). CDR3 bases: TGCAGTGCCCTCATCGGAGTCGACGAAGGGTTCTTC. Translating gives CSALIGVDEGFF.

The chain links TRBV20-1 to TRBJ2-7, with 7 bases lining up with TRBD2. The V gene's germline CDR1 is DFQATT and CDR2 SNEGSKA (reference sequence). This CDR3 has 14 amino acids. Trimming took 0 bases from V and 4 from J; bases not matched to a gene: 6. The CDR3 spells CSARDLAGEYEQYF. The DNA of the CDR3 is TGCAGTGCTAGAGATCTGGCGGGAGAATACGAGCAGTACTTC.

The chain is built from TRBV5-5 and TRBJ1-4; TRBD1 matches at 7 bases. CDR1 SGHKS and CDR2 YYEKEE come from the germline V gene (reference sequence). The CDR3 extends over 15 amino acids. Unmatched junction bases numbered 5, after V lost 0 bases and J lost 6 bases. This CDR3 reads CASSLGGTVDEKLFF. CDR3 DNA sequence: TGTGCCAGCAGCTTGGGTGGGACAGTAGATGAAAAACTGTTTTTT.